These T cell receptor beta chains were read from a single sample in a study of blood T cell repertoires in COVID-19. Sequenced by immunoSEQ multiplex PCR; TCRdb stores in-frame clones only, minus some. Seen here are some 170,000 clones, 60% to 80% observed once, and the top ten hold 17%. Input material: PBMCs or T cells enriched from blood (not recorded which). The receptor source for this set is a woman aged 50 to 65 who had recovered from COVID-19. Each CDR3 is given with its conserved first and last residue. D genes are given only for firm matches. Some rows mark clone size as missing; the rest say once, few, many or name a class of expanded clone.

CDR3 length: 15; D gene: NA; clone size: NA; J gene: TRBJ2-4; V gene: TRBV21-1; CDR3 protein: CASSNRGTGLNIQYF; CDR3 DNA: TGTGCCAGCAGCAATAGGGGGACAGGGCTAAACATTCAGTACTTC
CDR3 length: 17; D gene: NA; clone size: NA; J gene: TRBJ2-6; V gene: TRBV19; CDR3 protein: CASSSRPIRAGANVLTF; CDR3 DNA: TGTGCCAGTAGTTCCCGACCTATCCGGGCTGGGGCCAACGTCCTGACTTTC
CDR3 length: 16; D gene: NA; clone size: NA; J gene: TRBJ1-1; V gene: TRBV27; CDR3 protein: CASSSISAGFGTEAFF; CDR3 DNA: TGTGCCAGCAGTTCCATCTCCGCGGGCTTTGGGACTGAAGCTTTCTTT
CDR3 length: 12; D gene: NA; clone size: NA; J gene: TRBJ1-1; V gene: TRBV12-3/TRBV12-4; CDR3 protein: CASTPMNTEAFF; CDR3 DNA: TGTGCCAGCACCCCTATGAACACTGAAGCTTTCTTT
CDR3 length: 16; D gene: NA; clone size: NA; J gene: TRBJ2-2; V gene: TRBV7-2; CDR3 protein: CASSLVLADLTGELFF; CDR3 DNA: TGTGCCAGCAGCTTAGTACTAGCAGACCTCACCGGGGAGCTGTTTTTT
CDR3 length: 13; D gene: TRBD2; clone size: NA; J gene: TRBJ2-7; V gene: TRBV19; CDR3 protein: CATKREGREEQYF; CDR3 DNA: TGTGCCACGAAGCGGGAGGGCCGTGAGGAGCAGTACTTC
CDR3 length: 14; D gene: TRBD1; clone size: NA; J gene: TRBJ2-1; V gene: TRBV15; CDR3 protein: CATSKRQGGNEQFF; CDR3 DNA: TGTGCCACCAGCAAACGACAGGGGGGCAATGAGCAGTTCTTC
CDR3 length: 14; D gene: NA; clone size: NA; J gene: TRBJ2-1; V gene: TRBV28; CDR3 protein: CASSVGLGPNEQFF; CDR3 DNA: TGTGCCAGCAGTGTAGGTTTGGGGCCCAATGAGCAGTTCTTC
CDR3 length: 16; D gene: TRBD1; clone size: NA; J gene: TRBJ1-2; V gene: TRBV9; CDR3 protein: CASSVDPTGTGGDYTF; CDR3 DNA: TGTGCCAGCAGCGTAGACCCCACCGGGACAGGGGGGGACTACACCTTC
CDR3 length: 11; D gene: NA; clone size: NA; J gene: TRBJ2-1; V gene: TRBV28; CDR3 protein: CASSLRREQFF; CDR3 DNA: TGTGCCAGCAGTTTGCGTCGTGAGCAGTTCTTC
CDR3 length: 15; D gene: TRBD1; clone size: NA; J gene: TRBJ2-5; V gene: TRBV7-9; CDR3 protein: CASSLAQGVDETQYF; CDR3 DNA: TGTGCCAGCAGCTTAGCCCAGGGGGTTGATGAGACCCAGTACTTC
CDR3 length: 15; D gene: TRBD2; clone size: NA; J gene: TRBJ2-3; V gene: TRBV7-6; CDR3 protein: CASSFSGASTDTQYF; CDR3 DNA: TGTGCCAGCAGCTTTAGCGGGGCTAGCACAGATACGCAGTATTTT
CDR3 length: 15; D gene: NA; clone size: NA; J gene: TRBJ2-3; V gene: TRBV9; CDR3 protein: CASSVASGSTDTQYF; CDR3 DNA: TGTGCCAGCAGCGTAGCTTCAGGCTCCACAGATACGCAGTATTTT
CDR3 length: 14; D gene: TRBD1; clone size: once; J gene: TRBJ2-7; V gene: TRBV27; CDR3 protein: CASSLTRDSREQYF; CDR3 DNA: TGTGCCAGCAGTCTTACCCGGGACAGTCGGGAGCAGTACTTC
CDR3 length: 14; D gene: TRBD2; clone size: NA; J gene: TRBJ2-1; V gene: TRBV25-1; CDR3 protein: CASSASGVYNEQFF; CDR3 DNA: TGTGCCAGCAGTGCTAGCGGAGTCTACAATGAGCAGTTCTTC
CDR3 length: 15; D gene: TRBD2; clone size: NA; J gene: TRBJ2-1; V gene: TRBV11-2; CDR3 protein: CASSGRTSGTNEQFF; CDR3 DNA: TGTGCCAGCAGCGGCAGGACTAGCGGGACGAATGAGCAGTTCTTC
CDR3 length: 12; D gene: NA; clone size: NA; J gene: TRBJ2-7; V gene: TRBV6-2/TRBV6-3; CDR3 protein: CASSSTGYEQYF; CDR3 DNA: TGTGCCAGCAGTTCGACAGGCTACGAGCAGTACTTC
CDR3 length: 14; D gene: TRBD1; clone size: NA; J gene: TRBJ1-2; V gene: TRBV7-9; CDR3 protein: CASSIGQGRDGYTF; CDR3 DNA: TGTGCCAGCAGCATCGGACAGGGCCGCGACGGCTACACCTTC
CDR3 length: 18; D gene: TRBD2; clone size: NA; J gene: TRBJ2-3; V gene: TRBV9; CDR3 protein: CASSVDHRRGGFTDTQYF; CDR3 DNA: TGTGCCAGCAGCGTAGATCACAGGCGGGGGGGGTTCACAGATACGCAGTATTTT
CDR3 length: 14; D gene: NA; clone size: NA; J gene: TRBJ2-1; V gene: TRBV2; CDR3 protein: CATKERGWDNEQFF; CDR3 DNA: TGTGCCACCAAAGAAAGGGGGTGGGACAATGAGCAGTTCTTC
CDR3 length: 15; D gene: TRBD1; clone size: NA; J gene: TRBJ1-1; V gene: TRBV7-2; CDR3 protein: CASSWGQGRGTEAFF; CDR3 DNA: TGTGCCAGCAGCTGGGGACAGGGGCGAGGCACTGAAGCTTTCTTT
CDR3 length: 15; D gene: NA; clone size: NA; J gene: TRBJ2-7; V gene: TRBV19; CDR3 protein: CASSDGQLSSYEQYF; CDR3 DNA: TGTGCCAGTAGCGACGGACAACTGAGCTCCTACGAGCAGTACTTC
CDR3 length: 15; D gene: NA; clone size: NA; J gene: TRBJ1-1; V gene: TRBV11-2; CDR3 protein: CASSPLGLGNTEAFF; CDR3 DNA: TGTGCCAGCAGCCCCTTGGGCCTCGGGAACACTGAAGCTTTCTTT
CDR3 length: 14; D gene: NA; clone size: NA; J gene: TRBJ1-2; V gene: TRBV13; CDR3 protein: CASSLGRASGGYTF; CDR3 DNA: TGTGCCAGCAGCTTAGGCCGGGCCTCGGGAGGCTACACCTTC
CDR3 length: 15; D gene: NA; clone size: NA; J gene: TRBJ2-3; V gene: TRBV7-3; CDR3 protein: CASSLTPSSTDTQYF; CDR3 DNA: TGTGCCAGCAGCTTAACGCCCAGTAGCACAGATACGCAGTATTTT
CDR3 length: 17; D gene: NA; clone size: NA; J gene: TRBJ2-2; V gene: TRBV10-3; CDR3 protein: CATLWNSGSVGAGELFF; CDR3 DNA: TGTGCCACCCTCTGGAATTCGGGATCAGTCGGCGCCGGGGAGCTGTTTTTT
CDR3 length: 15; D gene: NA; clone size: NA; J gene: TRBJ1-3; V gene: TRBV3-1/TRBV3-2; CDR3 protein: CASSHKYTSGNTIYF; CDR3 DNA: TGTGCCAGCAGCCATAAGTACACGTCTGGAAACACCATATATTTT
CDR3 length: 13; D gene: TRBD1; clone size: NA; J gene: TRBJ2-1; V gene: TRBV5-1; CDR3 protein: CASGWGQGNEQFF; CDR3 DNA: TGCGCCAGCGGATGGGGACAGGGCAATGAGCAGTTCTTC
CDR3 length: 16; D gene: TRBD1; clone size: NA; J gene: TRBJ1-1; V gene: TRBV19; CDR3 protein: CASSISRTGGNTEAFF; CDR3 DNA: TGTGCCAGTAGTATAAGTAGGACAGGGGGAAATACTGAAGCTTTCTTT
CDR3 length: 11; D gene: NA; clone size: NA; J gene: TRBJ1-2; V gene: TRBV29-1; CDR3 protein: CSVGGVGSYTF; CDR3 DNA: TGCAGCGTTGGGGGAGTAGGGAGCTACACCTTC
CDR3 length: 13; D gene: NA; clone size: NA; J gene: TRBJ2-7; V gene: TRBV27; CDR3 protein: CASGVMGAYEQYF; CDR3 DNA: TGTGCCAGCGGTGTCATGGGAGCCTACGAGCAGTACTTC
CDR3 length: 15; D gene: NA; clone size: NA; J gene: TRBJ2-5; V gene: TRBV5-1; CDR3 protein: CASSLFGVVGETQYF; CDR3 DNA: TGCGCCAGCAGCTTGTTTGGAGTGGTGGGAGAGACCCAGTACTTC
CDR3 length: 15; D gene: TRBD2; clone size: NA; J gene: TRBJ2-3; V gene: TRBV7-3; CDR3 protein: CASSQAGVSTDTQYF; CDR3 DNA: TGTGCCAGCAGCCAAGCGGGAGTCAGCACAGATACGCAGTATTTT
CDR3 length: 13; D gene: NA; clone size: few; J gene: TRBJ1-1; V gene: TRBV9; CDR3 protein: CASNRVMNTEAFF; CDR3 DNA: TGTGCCAGCAACCGAGTTATGAACACTGAAGCTTTCTTT
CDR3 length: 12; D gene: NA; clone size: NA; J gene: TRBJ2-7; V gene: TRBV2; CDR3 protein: CASSKGGYEQYF; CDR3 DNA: TGTGCCAGCAGCAAGGGGGGGTACGAGCAGTACTTC
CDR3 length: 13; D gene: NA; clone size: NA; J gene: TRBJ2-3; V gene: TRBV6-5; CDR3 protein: CASIDDLSDTQYF; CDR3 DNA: TGTGCCAGCATAGATGATTTGTCGGATACGCAGTATTTT
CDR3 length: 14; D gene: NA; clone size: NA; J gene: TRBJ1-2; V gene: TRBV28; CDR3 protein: CASSSSGEGYGYTF; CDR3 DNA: TGTGCCAGCAGTTCTTCCGGTGAGGGCTATGGCTACACCTTC
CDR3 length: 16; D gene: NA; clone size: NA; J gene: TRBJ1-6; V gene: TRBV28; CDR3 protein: CASRDSSSSYNSPLHF; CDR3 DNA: TGTGCCAGCAGGGACTCTTCGAGCTCCTATAATTCACCCCTCCACTTT
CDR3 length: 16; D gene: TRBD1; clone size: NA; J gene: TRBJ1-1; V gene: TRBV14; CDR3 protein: CASSQDIGQGYTEAFF; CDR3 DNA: TGTGCCAGCAGCCAAGATATCGGACAGGGATACACTGAAGCTTTCTTT